This T cell receptor beta chain was observed in a study of beta chain features in type 1 diabetes. Study-level results: Type 1 diabetes patients showed a moderate but significant shortening of TCRB CDR3s in all four CD4+ subsets.

Of the isolated RNA, all was reverse transcribed, and so the sequenced material was expressed TCRB transcripts. Profiling relied on immunoSEQ multiplex PCR, and the TCRdb table lists in-frame clones only, not all of them. Altogether around 100,000 clones are present, 25% to 35% being singletons, with the ten largest covering 0.5% to 0.55%. Details on this clone: Its antigen is still unknown.

The CDR3 extends over 12 amino acids. Deletions cut 7 bases from V and 1 base from J, with 7 bases between. CDR1 and CDR2 (germline): MNHNS, SASEGT. The receptor comes from a young woman with type 1 diabetes. The material sequenced was central memory CD4+ T cells from blood. This chain uses TRBV6-1 with TRBJ1-1, with D perhaps matching TRBD1 (5 bases). This chain's CDR3 is CASKTANTEAFF. As DNA, the CDR3 is TGTGCCAGCAAGACAGCGAACACTGAAGCTTTCTTT.